This passage covers 30 T cell receptor beta chains from one sample sequenced in a study of blood T cells in healthy people across ages. With a J-beta primer mix and a sample-barcoded 5' primer, a second PCR ran 7 to 11 cycles. One entry per CDR3 protein, called by TCRdb with MiXCR from the 5' RACE reads. The table lists about 970,000 distinct CDR3 sequences, roughly 50% of them singletons. The sample consisted of blood. These receptor sequences come from a woman aged 60-75 years in good health.

This clonotype was observed a single time. The CDR3 nucleotides read TGCAGTGCTAGACCCGGGGGCAGTGGGGCCAACGTCCTGACTTTC. Its translation: CSARPGGSGANVLTF. V is TRBV20-1 and J is TRBJ2-6; D assignment may be TRBD1 or TRBD2 (6 bases each). The CDR3 extends over 15 amino acids. Trimming removed 2 bases from V and 3 bases from J, with 11 bases in between. The germline V gene has CDR1 DFQATT and CDR2 SNEGSKA (reference sequence).

V gene TRBV4-2 combines with J gene TRBJ2-3, with a tentative D call TRBD1 (5 bases). The CDR3 sequence is 14 residues long. Germline V gene lookup returns CDR1 LGHNA and CDR2 YNFKEQ. Between the trimmed V and J ends, which lost 0 bases and 6 bases, there was a span of 10 bases. The chain's CDR3 is CASSQEGRRDTQYF. The CDR3 DNA reads TGTGCCAGCAGCCAAGAGGGGCGACGGGATACGCAGTATTTT.

The chain is built from TRBV24-1 and TRBJ2-3; 9 nucleotides agree with TRBD1. CDR1 and CDR2 from the germline V gene are KGHDR and SFDVKD. This CDR3 region has 14 residues. J gave up 5 bases and V 5 bases, and 4 bases lay outside the gene matches. CDR3 protein: CATSAGQGVDTQYF. The CDR3, as DNA: TGTGCCACCAGTGCGGGACAGGGAGTAGATACGCAGTATTTT.

A remark on this clonotype: A much larger clone sits a single nucleotide away, making a read error possible. The chain uses TRBV7-2 and TRBJ2-1, with D perhaps TRBD2 (5 bases). CDR1 and CDR2 from the germline V gene are SGHTA and FQGNSA. The CDR3 is 14 residues long. CDR3 coding DNA: TGTGCCGGCAGCCTCAGACATACGGGGAATGAGCAGTTCTTC. Residues: CAGSLRHTGNEQFF. The whole variable domain, remainder taken from reference TRBV7-2 and TRBJ2-1, is GAGVSQSPSNKVTEKGKDVELRCDPISGHTALYWYRQSLGQGLEFLIYFQGNSAPDKSGLPSDRFSAERTGGSVSTLTIQRTQQEDSAVYLCAGSLRHTGNEQFFGPGTRLTVL.

The chain joins TRBV20-1 to TRBJ2-4; the D gene is possibly TRBD1 (5 bases). Germline-derived CDR1 and CDR2 are DFQATT and SNEGSKA (reference sequence). The CDR3 extends over 14 amino acids. Between the trimmed V and J ends, which lost 4 bases and 9 bases, there was a span of 19 bases. This CDR3 is CSATRQGNNFIQYF. The CDR3 DNA sequence: TGCAGTGCTACTCGCCAGGGAAACAATTTCATTCAGTACTTC.

This clonotype appeared a few times. V usage is TRBV2 and J usage is TRBJ2-3; unclear D gene. Trimming took off 4 bases at V and 6 bases at J, with 14 bases between the two ends. The germline V gene encodes CDR1 SNHLY and CDR2 FYNNEI. The CDR3 is 14 amino acids. Here the CDR3 reads CASSAGGEQDTQYF. DNA for the CDR3: TGTGCCAGCAGTGCGGGTGGCGAACAGGATACGCAGTATTTT.

V usage is TRBV5-1 and J usage is TRBJ2-5; D not certain. From germline, CDR1 is SGHRS and CDR2 YFSETQ. V was trimmed by 5 bases and J by 1 base, leaving 6 bases between them. The CDR3 has 12 amino acids. The CDR3 reads CASRKGQETQYF. For the CDR3, the DNA is TGCGCCAGCAGAAAGGGCCAAGAGACCCAGTACTTC.

This clonotype appeared a few times. The chain links TRBV7-2 to TRBJ2-3, with TRBD2 matching 11 bases. V lost 2 bases to trimming and J lost 7 bases; unmatched junction nucleotides: 8. The CDR3 extends over 16 amino acids. Per the germline V gene, CDR1 is SGHTA and CDR2 is FQGNSA. CDR3 DNA: TGTGCCAGCAGCTTAAAGGGACTAGCGGTGGTGAATACGCAGTATTTT. Its translation: CASSLKGLAVVNTQYF.

J is TRBJ2-4 and V is TRBV3-1; D may be TRBD1 (5 bases). The V end lost 1 base, the J end lost 7 bases, and 11 bases lay between the germline ends. This CDR3 is 14 amino acids long. Germline CDR1 LGHDT, CDR2 YNNKEL (reference sequence). The DNA for the CDR3 is TGTGCCAGCAGCCAAGTGTCAGGGCTCAACATTCAGTACTTC. Amino acid sequence: CASSQVSGLNIQYF.

V and J are TRBV7-2 and TRBJ2-2; D is undetermined. This CDR3 has 16 residues. Germline V CDR1 and CDR2: SGHTA, FQGNSA. The ends were cut back, 3 bases at V and 7 bases at J, with 18 bases in the middle. The CDR3 DNA reads as TGTGCCAGCAGCTTGGGGATTGTAAGGGATGGCGGGGAGCTGTTTTTT. This gives the protein CASSLGIVRDGGELFF.

The chain uses TRBV5-5 and TRBJ2-7; possibly TRBD1 or TRBD2 for D (5 bases each). Germline V gene lookup returns CDR1 SGHKS and CDR2 YYEKEE (reference sequence). CDR3 length: 14 amino acids. The V and J ends lost 2 bases and 2 bases respectively, with 11 bases between them. CDR3 DNA sequence: TGTGCCAGCAGCTTATGGGACGGACCCTACGAGCAGTACTTC. Translation: CASSLWDGPYEQYF.

A note on this clonotype: The CDR3 carries no conserved terminal phenylalanine or tryptophan, so it likely arises from a read error. The chain couples TRBV5-1 to TRBJ2-7, with D possibly matching TRBD2 (6 bases). The CDR3 is 13 amino acids. Trimming shortened V by 7 bases and J by 4 bases, and 15 bases separated the two germline ends. Germline CDR1 and CDR2: SGHRS and YFSETQ. CDR3 in amino acids: CASGRQEPYEQYI. DNA of the CDR3: TGCGCCAGCGGGAGGCAGGAACCTTACGAGCAGTACATC.

The V gene is TRBV20-1, the J gene TRBJ2-5; unclear D gene. The CDR3 has 12 residues. The V gene lost 5 bases and the J gene lost 4 bases, with 11 bases spanning the gap. From germline, CDR1 is DFQATT and CDR2 SNEGSKA (reference sequence). In DNA form, the CDR3 reads TGCAGTGCTGATCCGACGAGAGAGACCCAGTACTTC. As protein: CSADPTRETQYF.

Concerning this clonotype itself: The junction departs from germline at one end; a sequencing error may be responsible. The V and J genes are TRBV7-2 and TRBJ1-1, with TRBD1 as a possible D gene (5 bases). This CDR3 is built from 14 residues. The V gene's germline CDR1 is SGHTA and CDR2 FQGNSA. The CDR3 DNA reads as TGTGCCAGCAGCTTACTAGGGGCAGACACTGAAACTTTCTTT. This sequence encodes CASSLLGADTETFF.

This clonotype occurred many times. This chain connects TRBV7-2 to TRBJ2-4; 9 nucleotides agree with TRBD1. Germline loops: CDR1 SGHTA, CDR2 FQGNSA. The V and J ends lost 3 bases and 5 bases, in that order; junction bases with no gene match: 5. This CDR3 spans 15 amino acids. The CDR3 here is CASSLGQGSQNIQYF. The CDR3, as DNA: TGTGCCAGCAGCTTGGGACAGGGCTCGCAAAACATTCAGTACTTC.

The chain couples TRBV10-3 to TRBJ1-1; 7 bases line up with TRBD1. The germline V gene encodes CDR1 ENHRY and CDR2 SYGVKD. The CDR3 extends over 13 amino acids. J gave up 0 bases and V 10 bases, and 5 bases lay outside the gene matches. CDR3: CATEGQLNTEAFF. The CDR3 nucleotides read TGTGCCACCGAGGGACAGTTGAACACTGAAGCTTTCTTT.

The V call is TRBV10-2, the J call TRBJ2-7, with TRBD1 matching over 10 bases. CDR1 and CDR2 from the germline V gene are WSHSY and SAAADI. V shed 6 bases and J 3 bases; nucleotides not matched to a gene: 8. The CDR3 loop spans 15 amino acids. CDR3 amino acids: CASREGGQGLYEQYF. The CDR3 DNA reads TGCGCCAGCAGGGAGGGGGGACAGGGGCTCTACGAGCAGTACTTC.

Concerning this clonotype itself: One end of the junction is discordant with germline, which a read error may explain. V usage is TRBV6-2 or TRBV6-3 and J usage is TRBJ1-2; 7 bases fit TRBD1. This CDR3 contains 15 residues. Germline V gene lookup returns CDR1 MNHEY and CDR2 SVGEGT. For the CDR3, the DNA is TGCGCCAGCACGGATCGTAGACAGGGTGGTCGTGGCTACACCTTC. As protein: CASTDRRQGGRGYTF.

The chain carries TRBV24-1 and TRBJ2-1; no firm D call. Gene TRBJ2-7 matches the end of the DNA better, so the J call may be wrong. The CDR3 has 17 amino acids. The germline V gene has CDR1 KGHDR and CDR2 SFDVKD. The CDR3 nucleotides are TGTGCCACCAGTGATTTGGCCCCGGGTTCCTCCTACAATGAGCAGTACTTC. Translation gives CATSDLAPGSSYNEQYF.

The rearrangement joins TRBV6-5 to TRBJ2-2; D uncertain. The CDR3 is 14 amino acids. The germline gives CDR1 MNHEY, CDR2 SVGAGI. The V and J ends lost 5 bases and 4 bases respectively, with 11 bases between them. The CDR3 spells CASSQGWGTGELFF. The DNA for the CDR3 is TGTGCCAGCAGTCAAGGGTGGGGCACCGGGGAGCTGTTTTTT.

The chain has TRBV4-1 and TRBJ2-7; 9 bases fit TRBD2. CDR1 and CDR2 from the germline V gene are MGHRA and YSYEKL. V gave up 1 base and J gave up 5 bases; unmatched junction bases: 9. The CDR3 contains 16 residues. CDR3: CASSQASGTSSHEQYF. The CDR3 bases are TGCGCCAGCAGCCAAGCGTCCGGGACTAGCAGCCACGAGCAGTACTTC.

This clonotype was observed a handful of times. The rearrangement joins TRBV29-1 to TRBJ2-1; D might be TRBD1 (6 bases). This CDR3 has 15 residues. From germline, CDR1 is SQVTM and CDR2 ANQGSEA. Trimming removed 3 bases from V and 0 bases from J, with 12 bases in between. CDR3 coding DNA: TGCAGCGTTGAGGGGACAAAAAACTCCTACAATGAGCAGTTCTTC. Translation gives CSVEGTKNSYNEQFF.

This clonotype has only a few counts. The genes are TRBV12-3 or TRBV12-4 and TRBJ1-6; 7 bases match TRBD1. With 4 bases clipped from V and 0 bases from J, the junction kept 6 bases outside the gene matches. The CDR3 covers 17 residues. The CDR3: CASSWTGSRSYNSPLHF. The CDR3 bases are TGTGCCAGCAGTTGGACAGGTTCCCGCTCCTATAATTCACCCCTCCACTTT.

The CDR3 DNA reads TGTGCCATTGGGGATGAGCCCACAGATACGCAGTATTTT. It is translated as CAIGDEPTDTQYF. The chain employs TRBV10-3 and TRBJ2-3; D gene unclear. The CDR3 contains 13 residues. Per germline, CDR1 ENHRY and CDR2 SYGVKD. V lost 9 bases to trimming and J lost 2 bases, with 12 bases between them.

This clonotype was detected only once. This chain links TRBV14 with TRBJ1-4, with D possibly TRBD1 on 5 matching bases. This CDR3 comprises 18 residues. Germline CDR1 is SGHDN and CDR2 is FVKESK. With 0 bases removed from V and 4 bases from J, the gap between germline ends came to 18 bases. The CDR3 DNA sequence: TGTGCCAGCAGCCAAGAAGAAGGCTTAAGGGGACTTAATGAAAAACTGTTTTTT. This gives the protein CASSQEEGLRGLNEKLFF.

J is TRBJ2-7 and V is TRBV5-1; D not resolved. The ends were cut back, 4 bases at V and 5 bases at J, with 16 bases in the middle. The CDR3 runs 14 residues. The germline V gene encodes CDR1 SGHRS and CDR2 YFSETQ. The CDR3 loop is CASSPETKGDEQYF. DNA for the CDR3: TGCGCCAGCAGCCCCGAGACAAAAGGCGACGAGCAGTACTTC.

The chain has TRBV4-1 and TRBJ2-7; no reliable D call. The end of the DNA is better explained by TRBJ2-5, so the J call may be wrong. The CDR3 runs to 12 residues. The germline V gene has CDR1 MGHRA and CDR2 YSYEKL. This CDR3 is CASSQPTETQYF. The CDR3 DNA follows: TGCGCCAGCAGCCAACCGACAGAGACCCAGTACTTC.

This chain uses TRBV29-1 with TRBJ2-1; D is possibly TRBD1 or TRBD2 (5 bases each). Germline V gene data show CDR1 as SQVTM and CDR2 as ANQGSEA. The CDR3 consists of 11 residues. With 6 bases removed from V and 7 bases from J, the gap between germline ends came to 10 bases. The CDR3 spells CSVGEWNEQFF. CDR3 sequence (DNA): TGCAGCGTGGGGGAGTGGAATGAGCAGTTCTTC.

V and J are TRBV6-2 or TRBV6-3 and TRBJ2-1, with 8 bases identical to TRBD1. Germline V lookup: CDR1 MNHEY, CDR2 SVGEGT. V dropped 7 bases and J dropped 6; count of bases not matched to a gene: 5. This CDR3 has 13 residues. The CDR3 sequence: CASTRTGFNEQFF. For the CDR3, the DNA is TGTGCCAGCACGAGGACAGGGTTCAATGAGCAGTTCTTC.

The rearrangement uses TRBV6-4 and TRBJ2-7; D perhaps matches TRBD1 (6 bases). The CDR3 has 13 residues. V dropped 4 bases and J dropped 7 bases, with 14 bases sitting between them. Per the germline V gene, CDR1 is MRHNA and CDR2 is SNTAGT. CDR3 sequence (DNA): TGTGCCAGCAGTGGTCTGGACAGTAATGAGCAGTACTTC. It yields the protein CASSGLDSNEQYF.